Below, one TCR beta chain is given with its context. This receptor's antigen is unknown. No much larger clone exists at a distance of one base, and base qualities are not known. Receptor amplification or capture employed the immunoSEQ multiplex PCR assay. For the multiplex PCR, a mixture combining 60 forward primers for TCR Vbeta segments and 13 reverse primers for TCR Jbeta segments was used. Amplification of the CDR3 region of rearranged TCR beta genes was performed with a multiplex PCR assay on genomic DNA. The amplified TCR beta libraries were sequenced on the Illumina HiSeq System as 87-base-pair reads. The original methods were these. A later analysis tallied 75 million to 95 million unique TCR beta chains across the approximately 670 repertoires, and about 10 million of those chains were shared by two or more donors. Raw reads were error-corrected and collapsed into unique sequences with a nearest-neighbor algorithm that merged closely related sequences to remove PCR and sequencing errors. Alignment of CDR3 sequences to IMGT reference sequences was used to assign V, D and J gene segments. For a sequence to be retained, at least a six-nucleotide match to both a V gene segment and a J gene segment was required. Rearrangements were classified as productive when the CDR3 lacked stop codons and remained in frame with V and J, and all other rearrangements were classified as non-productive. CDR3 was defined according to IMGT convention as the region running from the second conserved V-encoded cysteine to the conserved J-encoded phenylalanine. The earlier analysis of some 540 of the donors excluded any sequence lacking an unambiguous match to a single V gene segment. In an earlier analysis of several hundred of the donors, V segments were called functional above 56.7% productive rearrangements and were called segregating when the between-donor standard deviation exceeded 5%. A statistical classification framework was built for diagnosing cytomegalovirus status from the catalog of TCR beta chain sequences. In a later analysis, V and J genes were assigned by comparing TCR nucleotide sequences against IMGT/GENE-DB human TR gene sequences. In a later analysis, CDR3 sequences and most-parsimonious VDJ recombination scenarios were assigned using the TCRdist pipeline. In a later analysis, every TCR beta chain was defined by the combination of its CDR3 amino acid sequence and its V-gene family, and reads without a unique V-gene family were dropped. As a way to deal with suspected cross-contamination and a sequencing artifact, a later analysis dropped approximately 590 nucleotide sequences that were highly shared and had low generation probability. A later analysis calculated a clonal expansion index for each public chain from normalized within-repertoire ranks of inferred template counts. In a later analysis, generation probabilities were computed using a VDJ recombination model fitted to out-of-frame rearrangements, and the results were checked against IGoR. Hypergeometric tests were used in a later analysis to score TCR-TCR, TCR-HLA and TCR-CMV co-occurrence, with a repertoire-size bias correction applied to the TCR pairs. A later analysis estimated false discovery rates by permuting HLA or CMV assignments 20 times. In a later analysis, co-occurring TCRs were grouped using DBSCAN, with TCRdist sequence similarity added in when clustering inside HLA-allele-positive subsets. Repertoires with fewer than 30,000 or more than 120,000 public chains were left out of co-occurrence clustering, as were a handful of repertoires with anomalous nucleotide sharing. Sourced from immuneACCESS, this table was stored by TCRdb with only in-frame sequences that have V and J called. A share of the clones is absent; for the studies checked, an unresolved V gene accounts for under half, and the remainder has no known explanation. V and J calls and clone size are those listed in that table; D and trimming were worked out from the DNA. Across this sample there are roughly 160,000 clones, with roughly 84% seen only once. The ten largest clones capture roughly 1% of the sample.

The cohort consisted of 650 to 850 healthy bone marrow donors. At the time of sampling, all cohort members were nominally healthy, though unrecorded immune exposures were likely present. The donor tested CMV seronegative and was one of the 352 seronegative cohort members. Every donor gave a peripheral blood sample, and the peripheral blood mononuclear cells from that sample were used for TCR beta sequencing. Genomic DNA extraction from the blood cell samples was performed with the Qiagen DNeasy Blood Extraction Kit. The V and J ends are trimmed by 3 bases and 6 bases, leaving 6 bases between them. Via the germline V gene, CDR1 is MNHEY and CDR2 SVGAGI. From the cysteine through the phenylalanine, the CDR3 covers 12 amino acids. Just the 36-base CDR3 DNA is kept, in frame starting at base 1. The sample is drawn from a study of cytomegalovirus exposure and HLA in healthy donors (TCRdb year 2017). At the level of the whole study: An earlier analysis of some 550 of the donors reported 250 to 300 Gb of sequence data and 120 million or so unique TCR beta sequences from 150 million to 200 million T cells. An early release that covered fewer than 750 HLA-typed donors contained approximately 300 gigabases of sequencing data and about 84 million unique TCR sequences. Class I and class II HLA loci were covered by the typing at four-digit resolution. Every repertoire in the discovery cohort had been generated on one and the same sequencing platform. The study aimed to test whether cataloging public T cell receptors could reveal signatures of past pathogen exposure. A later genetic analysis took genome-wide SNP genotypes for about 65% of the 666 donors and used that subset as a discovery cohort. Rather than drawing on any new phenotypic data, the later analysis identified candidate immune exposures from TCR beta sequences and the way those sequences occurred across donors. A later analysis re-analyzed previously published TCR beta repertoires from about 600 donors and added high-resolution HLA genotyping to study TCR occurrence patterns. To predict cytomegalovirus infection status, the study combined high-throughput TCR immunosequencing, statistical association of individual TCRs with disease status, and machine learning. The study used immunosequencing to profile the T cell repertoires of more than 650 subjects and linked those repertoires to cytomegalovirus serostatus. About 5 DR-DQ haplotypes were handled as single units for association and clustering, since linkage in the cohort was strong. Along with the roughly 670-subject first cohort, a separate validation cohort of over a hundred different subjects was used. The number of typed donors differed by locus: 629-630 for A, B, C, DRB1 and DQB1; 500 to 550 for DQA1; 606 for DPA1; and roughly 450 for DPB1. In an earlier analysis of roughly 580 of the donors, high-throughput TCR beta sequencing was used to judge whether each TCR beta V gene segment behaved as functional or pseudogenic. Of the roughly 400 genotyped donors, approximately 83% fell in the genetic ancestry cluster associated with self-reported Caucasian donors. Alongside the repertoire data, information on donor age, sex, ethnicity and CMV serostatus was compiled. Among a few hundred genotyped donors of the cohort, an average of around 240,000 unique TCR beta nucleotide sequences were sequenced per donor, around 20% of them non-productive.

What the study reported, not specific to this receptor: At a false discovery rate of 0.05, a later analysis linked 16,951 TCR beta sequences to specific HLA alleles. An earlier analysis of around 500 of the donors showed that most TCR beta V segments appeared in productive rearrangements either about 90% or about 30% of the time, which broadly matched IMGT annotations. The authors suggested that the approach could potentially be extended to other disease states and immunological phenotypes. Cytomegalovirus status was reported to be diagnosed by the classifier with high specificity and sensitivity in both the original and validation cohorts. An association between a missense DCLRE1C variant and V-gene and J-gene trimming of TCR beta chains was found in a later genetic analysis and replicated in an independent cohort. According to a later genetic analysis, donors in an Asian-associated ancestry cluster had fewer N-insertions in productive TCRs than the approximately 650-donor mean. Because counts were too low, 15 to 20 rarely observed V segments, including chromosome 9 orphons, were excluded from the earlier analysis of under 650 of the donors. A later analysis reported that several top co-occurrence clusters appeared linked to parvovirus B19, influenza, CMV and Epstein-Barr virus. The sequencing pipeline was judged likely to have produced a cluster of highly shared sequence variants as a technical artifact. Because the 87-base-pair reads could not distinguish some IMGT-functional V segments, including TRBV6-2 and TRBV6-3, those segments were excluded. Linkage disequilibrium might explain the correlated functional status among segregating V segments, but an unknown experimental factor could not be ruled out. Sequencing depth was assumed to be roughly uniform across donors in the presence/absence analyses, though that assumption may not hold. Three of the identified cytomegalovirus-associated TCR beta chains were confirmed in vitro to be specific for cytomegalovirus antigens. Because HLA typing was unavailable for some donors at each locus, only the typed subset was used in association tests. Immune exposure information for the cohort was limited to CMV serostatus. When HLA alleles, especially DR and DQ, strongly co-occurred, TCR associations were difficult to assign to individual alleles. In a later analysis, TCR association rates were found to vary across HLA loci, with the most associated TCRs seen for DRB1 alleles and the fewest for HLA-C alleles. A further reported finding was that TCR beta sequences accurately predicted the HLA-A and HLA-B alleles for most subjects in the first cohort. The cohort was sequenced for TCR beta chains only, and without alpha or paired-chain data the features that could be detected were limited. According to a later analysis, most CMV-associated TCR beta chains appeared to be HLA-restricted, and the HLA associations seemed to be driven largely by CMV exposure. The study listed 170 or so TCR beta chains as associated with cytomegalovirus. Most TCR sequences were seen in very few donors, while some public TCRs were found in many individuals. A later analysis found that HLA-associated TCR beta chains were more clonally expanded and had lower generation probabilities than equally common non-associated chains.

The sequence derives from a young man in good health and CMV-seronegative. This chain joins TRBV6-5 to TRBJ2-1, with an unclear D gene assignment. What was sequenced was PBMCs. The CDR3 loop reads CASSYLSNEQFF. The DNA is as follows: TGTGCCAGCAGTTATTTGAGCAATGAGCAGTTCTTC.